The next 18 T cell receptor beta chains were all read from a single sample in a study of Ad26.COV2.S vaccination and SARS-CoV-2 variants. Treatment of the sample: roughly 20 received Ad26.COV2.S at low or high dose, single or two shots; about five received placebo; per-sample allocation not given. Sampling was performed 63 days after the first vaccine or placebo injection. Some clones are missing from TCRdb's copy, which holds only in-frame ones; the method was immunoSEQ multiplex PCR. The sample contains around 400,000 clones, around 91% of which appear only once. The source material was peripheral blood, sampled in a trial of Ad26.COV2.S vaccine versus placebo. The receptors shown here come from a person between 18 and 65 years old who received the Ad26.COV2.S COVID-19 vaccine or a placebo.

This chain connects TRBV18 to TRBJ2-7; TRBD1 matches 8 bases. CDR1 is KGHSH, CDR2 LQKENI, per germline. The CDR3 is 16 residues long. V was clipped by 4 bases and J by 0 bases; unmatched bases: 8. The CDR3 DNA sequence: TGTGCCAGCTCACTGGGGGACAGGCGACTCTCCTACGAGCAGTACTTC. This translates into CASSLGDRRLSYEQYF.

The chain employs TRBV29-1 and TRBJ2-1; possibly TRBD1 for D (7 bases). In germline, CDR1 is SQVTM, CDR2 ANQGSEA. Trimming took off 5 bases at V and 0 bases at J, with 23 bases between the two ends. The length of the CDR3 is 18 residues. In DNA, the CDR3 is TGCAGCGTTCGCCCTTGGACAGGAGGGGGTCACTCCTACAATGAGCAGTTCTTC. Its translation is CSVRPWTGGGHSYNEQFF.

The V call is TRBV18, the J call TRBJ2-1; 10 bases are shared with TRBD2. In germline, CDR1 is KGHSH, CDR2 LQKENI. This CDR3 is built from 15 residues. V shed 5 bases, J shed 9 bases, and the junction held 10 bases outside the gene matches. CDR3: CASSAGLAGVGEQFF. CDR3 bases: TGTGCCAGCTCAGCGGGGCTAGCGGGAGTGGGTGAGCAGTTCTTC. Looking up the rest from reference TRBV18 and TRBJ2-1 gives the full variable domain: NAGVMQNPRHLVRRRGQEARLRCSPMKGHSHVYWYRQLPEEGLKFMVYLQKENIIDESGMPKERFSAEFPKEGPSILRIQQVVRGDSAAYFCASSAGLAGVGEQFFGPGTRLTVL.

The rearrangement joins TRBV6-6 to TRBJ1-1, with D unclear. Trimming took 4 bases from V and 1 from J, leaving 7 bases between them. The CDR3 is made up of 13 amino acids. Germline loops: CDR1 MNHNY, CDR2 SVGAGI (reference sequence). The CDR3 region is CASSSVANTEAFF. Written as DNA, the CDR3 is TGTGCCAGCAGTTCCGTGGCGAACACTGAAGCTTTCTTT.

J is TRBJ1-4 and V is TRBV4-2; D is undetermined. V lost 8 bases, J lost 4 bases, and 11 bases lay in between. The CDR3 is 13 residues long. The germline CDR1 and CDR2 sequences are LGHNA and YNFKEQ. The CDR3 nucleotides are TGTGCCAGCGCGGCGGCCCTTAATGAAAAACTGTTTTTT. Its protein product is CASAAALNEKLFF.

CDR3 coding DNA: TGCGCCAGCAGTGGAGGACAATTTTGGGAAATGGGCACTGAAGCTTTCTTT. Its protein is CASSGGQFWEMGTEAFF. The J gene is TRBJ1-1, the V gene TRBV10-1, with TRBD1 as a possible D gene (5 bases). The ends were cut back, 4 bases at V and 4 bases at J, with 22 bases in the middle. The CDR3 runs 17 residues. Germline V CDR1 and CDR2: WNHNN, SYGVQD (reference sequence).

This chain uses TRBV11-3 with TRBJ2-7, with D perhaps TRBD1 (7 bases). V was shortened by 0 bases and J by 9 bases, with 15 bases between the two germline ends. The CDR3 spans 14 residues. Germline-derived CDR1 and CDR2 are SGHNT and YENEEA. The CDR3 is CASSLDGQERAQYF. For the CDR3, the DNA is TGTGCCAGCAGCTTAGATGGACAGGAGCGGGCGCAGTACTTC. The variable domain in full, with the rest retrieved from reference TRBV11-3 and TRBJ2-7, is EAGVVQSPRYKIIEKKQPVAFWCNPISGHNTLYWYLQNLGQGPELLIRYENEEAVDDSQLPKDRFSAERLKGVDSTLKIQPAELGDSAVYLCASSLDGQERAQYFGPGTRLTVT.

The rearrangement uses TRBV6-1 and TRBJ1-5; no firm D call. Looked up from germline, CDR1 is MNHNS and CDR2 is SASEGT. Deletions cut 0 bases from V and 2 bases from J, with 8 bases between. The CDR3 consists of 15 residues. The CDR3 is CASSEALTGNQPQHF. CDR3 nucleotides: TGTGCCAGCAGTGAAGCGCTAACAGGCAATCAGCCCCAGCATTTT.

V gene TRBV7-2 combines with J gene TRBJ1-4, with a possible D match to TRBD1 (5 bases). V was cut by 3 bases and J by 4 bases, with 12 bases left in between. Per the germline V gene, CDR1 is SGHTA and CDR2 is FQGNSA. The CDR3 is 15 residues long. The CDR3 reads CASSLSGTDNEKLFF. CDR3 sequence (DNA): TGTGCCAGCAGCTTGTCCGGGACGGATAATGAAAAACTGTTTTTT.

This chain joins TRBV3-1 (or the pseudogene TRBV3-2) and TRBJ1-6, with D hard to call. V was clipped by 3 bases and J by 9 bases, with 9 bases between them. Germline V gives CDR1 LGHDT, CDR2 YNNKEL (reference sequence). This CDR3 is 13 amino acids long. CDR3 sequence reads: CASSQLAVSPLHF. CDR3 DNA sequence: TGTGCCAGCAGCCAGTTAGCGGTTTCACCCCTCCACTTT.

This chain uses TRBV5-1 with TRBJ2-7; D not certain. There are 14 residues in the CDR3. The germline CDR1 and CDR2 sequences are SGHRS and YFSETQ. Trimming stripped 6 bases from V and 2 bases from J, with 15 bases between. CDR3 amino acids: CASTYEAGPYEQYF. CDR3 nucleotide sequence: TGCGCCAGCACCTATGAAGCCGGGCCCTACGAGCAGTACTTC. The full variable domain, its missing parts supplied by reference TRBV5-1 and TRBJ2-7, is KAGVTQTPRYLIKTRGQQVTLSCSPISGHRSVSWYQQTPGQGLQFLFEYFSETQRNKGNFPGRFSGRQFSNSRSEMNVSTLELGDSALYLCASTYEAGPYEQYFGPGTRLTVT.

As to this clone: This sample also contains other DNA sequences that code for the same CDR3. The chain carries TRBV20-1 and TRBJ2-7; no definite D call. Germline V lookup: CDR1 DFQATT, CDR2 SNEGSKA (reference sequence). V dropped 6 bases and J dropped 4 bases, with 7 bases sitting between them. The length of the CDR3 is 10 residues. The CDR3 protein is CSAGSYEQYF. CDR3 coding DNA: TGCAGTGCCGGTTCATACGAGCAGTACTTC.

The gene calls are TRBV5-1 and TRBJ2-1, with 7 bases identical to TRBD2. V shed 0 bases, J shed 4 bases, and the junction held 4 bases outside the gene matches. From germline, CDR1 is SGHRS and CDR2 YFSETQ. The CDR3 runs 15 residues. The CDR3 DNA reads TGCGCCAGCAGCTTGGCACCTAGCGGATACAATGAGCAGTTCTTC. Translation: CASSLAPSGYNEQFF.

CDR3 nucleotides: TGTGCCAGCAGTCCCCCAGCAGGGGCGAATCATAATTCACCCCTCCACTTT. The encoded protein is CASSPPAGANHNSPLHF. The chain combines TRBV6-6 with TRBJ1-6, with TRBD1 as a possible D gene (6 bases). CDR1 is MNHNY, CDR2 SVGAGI, per germline (reference sequence). Trimming pared 5 bases from V and 5 bases from J, leaving 19 bases between. CDR3 size: 17 residues.

The chain uses TRBV7-8 and TRBJ1-1, with 10 bases identical to TRBD1. Germline V CDR1 and CDR2: SGHVS, FQNEAQ. The CDR3 has 18 amino acids. V was clipped by 5 bases and J by 0 bases; unmatched bases: 12. DNA of the CDR3: TGTGCCAGCAGCCCCACGGGACAGGGGTGGGGAATGAACACTGAAGCTTTCTTT. Its translation is CASSPTGQGWGMNTEAFF.

The rearrangement links TRBV5-1 to TRBJ2-1, with D uncertain. Trimming stripped 1 base from V and 0 bases from J, with 5 bases between. This CDR3 has 14 amino acids. Germline V lookup: CDR1 SGHRS, CDR2 YFSETQ. CDR3 in DNA: TGCGCCAGCAGCTTGCCGGGCTCCTACAATGAGCAGTTCTTC. As protein: CASSLPGSYNEQFF.

The chain links TRBV19 to TRBJ2-2; 8 nucleotides align to TRBD1. The CDR3 loop spans 16 amino acids. Germline CDR1 and CDR2: LNHDA and SQIVND (reference sequence). Unmatched junction bases numbered 8, after V lost 8 bases and J lost 0 bases. CDR3: CASARPGQANTGELFF. CDR3 nucleotides: TGTGCCAGTGCACGGCCGGGACAGGCGAACACCGGGGAGCTGTTTTTT.

V and J are TRBV29-1 and TRBJ2-7; D is undetermined. Germline CDR1 SQVTM, CDR2 ANQGSEA. V was cut by 4 bases and J by 6 bases, with 13 bases left in between. The CDR3 has 12 amino acids. The CDR3 here is CSVVAYRSEQYF. The CDR3 coding sequence is TGCAGCGTTGTTGCCTATCGCAGCGAGCAGTACTTC.